A selection of T cell receptor beta chains follows, all from one sample in a study of molecular identifiers for immune sequencing clone quantification. TCRdb redid the calling of the PCR reads with MiXCR, one entry per CDR3 protein. In the table there are around 460,000 distinct CDR3 sequences, about a fifth of which are singletons. The specimen sequenced was naive CD8+ T cells from blood, with Jurkat cell RNA spiked in. The source of these receptors is a human donor in good health. Some libraries in this study had Jurkat cell RNA spiked in. The CDR3 runs from the conserved cysteine through the conserved F or W. Fields, in order: J gene, D gene, V gene, clone size, CDR3 protein, CDR3 DNA. The D gene is left open where the match is weak. The size entry is marked missing in some rows and otherwise reads once, few, many or a size class.

TRBJ1-5 - TRBV19 few CASTAGGGHNQPQHF TGTGCCAGTACCGCGGGGGGGGGCCACAATCAGCCCCAGCATTTT
TRBJ2-1 TRBD1 TRBV5-6 - CASSLEDRGNEQFF TGTGCCAGCAGCTTGGAGGACAGGGGGAATGAGCAGTTCTTC
TRBJ1-5 - TRBV4-1 few CASSQEGSGNQPQHF TGCGCCAGCAGCCAAGAGGGCAGTGGCAATCAGCCCCAGCATTTT
TRBJ2-5 - TRBV7-9 - CASKNGLRGEETQYF TGTGCCAGCAAGAACGGACTGCGGGGTGAGGAGACCCAGTACTTC
TRBJ1-5 - TRBV7-9 many CASSPASEGEGQPQHF TGTGCCAGCAGCCCAGCCAGTGAGGGGGAGGGTCAGCCCCAGCATTTT
TRBJ2-6 - TRBV10-3 - CASLAGPGANVLTF TGTGCCAGCCTGGCAGGGCCCGGGGCCAACGTCCTGACTTTC
TRBJ2-7 TRBD2 TRBV5-1 - CASSLGTSGGLLDEQYF TGCGCCAGCAGCTTGGGGACTAGCGGGGGGCTACTGGACGAGCAGTACTTC
TRBJ2-1 TRBD1 TRBV7-9 few CASSLPTRTGVGDNEQFF TGTGCCAGCAGCTTACCTACCCGGACAGGGGTAGGGGACAATGAGCAGTTCTTC
TRBJ2-3 TRBD2 TRBV6-4 many CASSQAGPTDTQYF TGTGCCAGCAGTCAAGCGGGGCCCACAGATACGCAGTATTTT
TRBJ2-7 TRBD1 TRBV7-9 many CASSLGDRVGYEQYF TGTGCCAGCAGCTTAGGTGACAGGGTCGGGTACGAGCAGTACTTC
TRBJ2-7 TRBD1 TRBV11-2 many CASSLVRTGYEQYF TGTGCCAGCAGCTTAGTTCGGACAGGATACGAGCAGTACTTC
TRBJ2-3 - TRBV19 many CASTLGGADTQYF TGTGCCAGTACCCTGGGGGGAGCGGATACGCAGTATTTT
TRBJ1-1 - TRBV13 many CASNYRGNTEAFF TGTGCCAGCAATTATCGGGGGAACACTGAAGCTTTCTTT
TRBJ2-3 - TRBV3-1 few CASSPRGGSVIDTQYF TGTGCCAGCAGCCCGCGAGGAGGGAGTGTCATAGATACGCAGTATTTT
TRBJ1-4 TRBD1 TRBV2 many CASSSGTGGAANEKLFF TGTGCCAGCAGTTCCGGGACAGGGGGCGCGGCTAATGAAAAACTGTTTTTT
TRBJ1-5 - TRBV10-3 many CAISEAQGNQPQHF TGTGCCATCAGTGAGGCACAGGGAAACCAGCCCCAGCATTTT
TRBJ2-1 - TRBV7-2 few CASSPGTQANEQFF TGTGCCAGCAGTCCCGGGACCCAAGCGAATGAGCAGTTCTTC
TRBJ2-7 - TRBV7-9 many CASSPESSYEQYF TGTGCCAGCAGCCCGGAAAGCTCCTACGAGCAGTACTTC
TRBJ2-5 - TRBV20-1 once CSARDTDYQETQYF TGCAGTGCCAGAGATACGGATTACCAAGAGACCCAGTACTTC
TRBJ2-7 - TRBV9 - CASSVGRSPSYEQYF TGTGCCAGCAGCGTAGGGCGTTCTCCCTCCTACGAGCAGTACTTC
TRBJ1-3 - TRBV7-7 - CTSSLELGSGNTIYF TGTACCAGCAGCTTAGAGCTGGGGTCTGGAAACACCATATATTTT
TRBJ1-1 - TRBV6-2/TRBV6-3 many CASTPTVPNTEAFF TGTGCCAGCACCCCGACAGTCCCGAACACTGAAGCTTTCTTT
TRBJ2-5 - TRBV11-2 - CASSLVANIAETQYF TGTGCCAGCAGCTTAGTGGCGAATATCGCGGAGACCCAGTACTTC
TRBJ2-3 TRBD1 TRBV12-3/TRBV12-4 many CASSAGTGGTDTQYF TGTGCCAGCAGTGCCGGGACAGGGGGCACAGATACGCAGTATTTT
TRBJ2-2 - TRBV24-1 - CATSDLLSGELFF TGTGCCACCAGTGATTTATTATCCGGGGAGCTGTTTTTT
TRBJ2-1 TRBD1 TRBV4-3 few CASSQGERTGVYNEQFF TGCGCCAGCAGCCAAGGTGAAAGGACAGGAGTTTACAATGAGCAGTTCTTC
TRBJ2-7 - TRBV28 few CASRAGPNYEQYF TGTGCCAGCAGGGCAGGACCGAATTACGAGCAGTACTTC
TRBJ2-4 TRBD1 TRBV30 - CAWSQQGGAKDIQYF TGTGCCTGGAGTCAACAGGGGGGTGCCAAAGACATTCAGTACTTC
TRBJ2-7 - TRBV30 - CAWSERLPSPNYEQYF TGTGCCTGGAGTGAAAGGCTTCCATCTCCAAACTACGAGCAGTACTTC
TRBJ2-3 - TRBV19 - CASHPENTDTQYF TGTGCCAGTCACCCCGAGAACACAGATACGCAGTATTTT
TRBJ2-7 - TRBV25-1 many CASSESASFYEQYF TGTGCCAGCAGTGAATCGGCTAGTTTTTACGAGCAGTACTTC
TRBJ2-3 - TRBV5-5 - CASSLMGRMGGGAYDTQYF TGTGCCAGCAGCTTGATGGGCCGTATGGGAGGAGGGGCTTACGATACGCAGTATTTT
TRBJ1-5 TRBD1 TRBV6-5 - CASSRSQGEGQPQHF TGTGCCAGCAGCCGTTCACAGGGGGAAGGTCAGCCCCAGCATTTT
TRBJ2-2 TRBD2 TRBV20-1 - CSAEAPAGGHTGELFF TGCAGTGCAGAAGCCCCTGCGGGGGGGCATACCGGGGAGCTGTTTTTT
TRBJ2-3 - TRBV7-2 many CASSTHTDTQYF TGTGCCAGCAGCACCCACACAGATACGCAGTATTTT
TRBJ1-6 TRBD1 TRBV27 few CASTGAYNSPLHF TGTGCCAGTACAGGGGCATATAATTCACCCCTCCACTTT
TRBJ1-1 - TRBV7-2 many CASSLSGINTEAFF TGTGCCAGCAGCTTATCAGGGATCAACACTGAAGCTTTCTTT
TRBJ1-2 - TRBV12-3/TRBV12-4 few CASSLPDYGYTF TGTGCCAGCAGTTTACCGGACTATGGCTACACCTTC
TRBJ2-2 - TRBV19 few CASSTGDHTGELFF TGTGCCAGTAGCACGGGAGATCACACCGGGGAGCTGTTTTTT
TRBJ2-1 TRBD1 TRBV6-1 few CASSEWQGAFPGFF TGTGCCAGCAGTGAGTGGCAGGGGGCTTTTCCGGGGTTCTTC
TRBJ1-6 - TRBV28 few CASRGRDIPSSYNSPLHF TGTGCCAGCAGAGGCAGGGATATACCGAGCTCCTATAATTCACCCCTCCACTTT
TRBJ1-5 - TRBV6-1 few CASSAEAGIQGQPQHF TGTGCCAGCAGTGCCGAGGCAGGGATCCAGGGTCAGCCCCAGCATTTT
TRBJ2-5 - TRBV20-1 few CSAREGRTQYF TGCAGTGCTAGAGAAGGGAGGACCCAGTACTTC
TRBJ2-1 - TRBV29-1 many CSVEDRQGLGDEQFF TGCAGCGTTGAAGATCGGCAGGGGTTAGGTGATGAGCAGTTCTTC
TRBJ2-7 TRBD2 TRBV27 few CASSPGLAGASYEQYF TGTGCCAGCAGTCCGGGACTAGCGGGAGCGTCCTACGAGCAGTACTTC
TRBJ2-2 - TRBV11-2 - CASSPTPVELFF TGTGCCAGCAGCCCCACCCCGGTGGAGCTGTTTTTT
TRBJ1-1 TRBD1 TRBV7-8 few CASSPARGRGDTEAFF TGTGCCAGCAGCCCAGCCAGGGGGCGGGGGGACACTGAAGCTTTCTTT
TRBJ2-7 - TRBV21-1 - CASNKARQGVGYF TGTGCCAGCAACAAAGCGCGACAGGGGGTTGGGTACTTC